This is a list of T cell receptor beta chains from one sample in a study of blood T cell repertoires in COVID-19. Produced via immunoSEQ multiplex PCR; TCRdb's table is partial and in-frame only. The table shows under 100,000 clones, with 70% to 90% occurring only once. Material: peripheral blood. Every receptor here comes from a middle-aged man with active COVID-19. Each CDR3 is given without its conserved first and last residue.

v_call	j_call	cdr3_aa
TRBV3-1/TRBV3-2	TRBJ1-3	ASSAQGAGNTIY
TRBV28	TRBJ2-5	ASSFWGRGSGETQY
TRBV7-8	TRBJ2-7	ASSSLVVYEQY
TRBV28	TRBJ2-1	ASSSPGENNEQF
TRBV19	TRBJ2-7	ASRGRSDEQY
TRBV5-1	TRBJ1-6	ASSPSAGDSYNSPLH
TRBV18	TRBJ2-7	ASSPPGQRYEQY
TRBV6-6	TRBJ1-6	ASSTSGRSNSPLH
TRBV11-2	TRBJ1-6	ASSLDGQGTYNSPLH
TRBV24-1	TRBJ2-1	ATSGGGNEQF
TRBV9	TRBJ2-7	ASSPRPSYEQY
TRBV14	TRBJ2-5	ASSETWAETQY
TRBV28	TRBJ2-3	ASSGGLAGGAQY
TRBV3-1/TRBV3-2	TRBJ2-1	ASSWGLRSQF